These 24 T cell receptor beta chains originate from one sample sequenced in a study of blood T cell repertoires in COVID-19. Using immunoSEQ multiplex PCR, the repertoire was profiled, and TCRdb retains in-frame clones only, with some absent. The sample yields about 410,000 clones, approximately 90% seen once. The sample consisted of peripheral blood. The receptors stem from a woman between 35 and 50 years old with COVID-19, enrolled during active disease.

J is TRBJ1-4 and V is TRBV21-1. TRBV21-1 is reported as a pseudogene. This CDR3 has 17 amino acids. CDR3 bases: TGTGCCAGCAGCAACCCCCTCCTGGGGGGGTTTAATGAAAAACTGTTTTTT. It codes for CASSNPLLGGFNEKLFF.

The V and J genes are TRBV4-1 and TRBJ2-7; 8 bases fit TRBD2. Germline V gene data show CDR1 as MGHRA and CDR2 as YSYEKL. The CDR3 totals 19 residues. V gave up 0 bases and J gave up 3 bases; unmatched junction bases: 16. DNA for the CDR3: TGCGCCAGCAGCCAAGATTTCAGCCCAGCGGGAGCGACAGGCTACGAGCAGTACTTC. Residues: CASSQDFSPAGATGYEQYF.

This clone was seen only a few times. V usage is TRBV6-5 and J usage is TRBJ1-1; D unclear. Germline V gene data show CDR1 as MNHEY and CDR2 as SVGAGI. The V end was cut by 5 bases, the J end by 1 base, with 8 bases between. The CDR3 runs 13 residues. The CDR3 DNA is TGTGCCAGCAGTCTGAGACAGAACACTGAAGCTTTCTTT. Translated, it gives CASSLRQNTEAFF.

CDR3 sequence: CASSYGEGLLETQYF. The CDR3 nucleotides are TGTGCCAGCAGTTATGGGGAGGGACTCCTAGAGACCCAGTACTTC. The chain joins TRBV7-8 to TRBJ2-5, with 7 bases identical to TRBD2. Per the germline V gene, CDR1 is SGHVS and CDR2 is FQNEAQ. CDR3 length: 15 amino acids. The V and J ends lost 6 bases and 4 bases, in that order; junction bases with no gene match: 11. Full variable domain (remainder filled in from reference TRBV7-8 and TRBJ2-5): GAGVSQSPRYKVAKRGQDVALRCDPISGHVSLFWYQQALGQGPEFLTYFQNEAQLDKSGLPSDRFFAERPEGSVSTLKIQRTQQEDSAVYLCASSYGEGLLETQYFGPGTRLLVL.

The V call is TRBV12-5, the J call TRBJ1-1; no firm D call. With 2 bases removed from V and 3 bases from J, the gap between germline ends came to 13 bases. The CDR3 covers 15 residues. Germline CDR1 LGHNT, CDR2 FRNRAP. CDR3 protein: CASGLSGAMDTEAFF. DNA for the CDR3: TGTGCTAGTGGTTTGTCCGGTGCAATGGACACTGAAGCTTTCTTT. The variable domain in full, with the rest retrieved from reference TRBV12-5 and TRBJ1-1, is DARVTQTPRHKVTEMGQEVTMRCQPILGHNTVFWYRQTMMQGLELLAYFRNRAPLDDSGMPKDRFSAEMPDATLATLKIQPSEPRDSAVYFCASGLSGAMDTEAFFGQGTRLTVV.

The rearrangement joins TRBV19 to TRBJ1-1, with D tentatively TRBD1 (6 bases). The CDR3 is 15 amino acids. Per the germline V gene, CDR1 is LNHDA and CDR2 is SQIVND (reference sequence). Trimming took off 3 bases at V and 0 bases at J, with 11 bases between the two ends. CDR3 sequence: CASSIGQTLNTEAFF. The CDR3 DNA reads as TGTGCCAGTAGTATCGGACAGACTTTGAACACTGAAGCTTTCTTT.

This clone was seen only a few times. This chain joins TRBV4-2 and TRBJ2-7, with D tentatively TRBD2 (7 bases). The length of the CDR3 is 15 residues. Germline loops: CDR1 LGHNA, CDR2 YNFKEQ. The ends were cut back, 2 bases at V and 0 bases at J, with 11 bases in the middle. CDR3 residues: CASSQRGGDSYEQYF. Written as DNA, the CDR3 is TGTGCCAGCAGCCAAAGGGGGGGGGACTCCTACGAGCAGTACTTC.

In DNA form, the CDR3 reads TGTGCCAGCCAGGAGACAGATCGTGGCTACACCTTC. The encoded protein is CASQETDRGYTF. This chain uses TRBV2 with TRBJ1-2; TRBD1 might be the D (5 bases). V shed 8 bases and J shed 7 bases, with 14 bases lying between them. Germline CDR1 is SNHLY and CDR2 is FYNNEI. This CDR3 region has 12 residues.

This chain connects TRBV3-1 (or the pseudogene TRBV3-2) to TRBJ1-6; unclear D gene. With 1 base removed from V and 10 bases from J, the gap between germline ends came to 8 bases. CDR1 is LGHDT and CDR2 is YNNKEL in the germline V gene (reference sequence). CDR3 length equals 13 residues. The CDR3 DNA is TGTGCCAGCAGCCAAGTCCTCTTCTCACCCCTCCACTTT. Amino acid sequence: CASSQVLFSPLHF.

This chain connects TRBV7-8 to TRBJ1-2, with 12 bases aligning to TRBD1. V trimming: 3 bases; J trimming: 8 bases; junction bases outside the gene matches: 7. The CDR3 spans 15 residues. Germline CDR1 is SGHVS and CDR2 is FQNEAQ. This chain's CDR3 is CASSFRDRGQGGYTF. The CDR3 nucleotides are TGTGCCAGCAGCTTCCGGGACAGGGGGCAAGGGGGCTACACCTTC.

This chain uses TRBV5-8 with TRBJ1-1; 8 bases agree with TRBD1. Germline V gene sequence: CDR1 SGHTS, CDR2 YDEGEE. The ends lost 3 bases at V and 8 bases at J; junction bases unmatched: 12. CDR3 length: 15 amino acids. The CDR3 loop is CASSWMTGVAGEAFF. The CDR3 DNA reads as TGTGCCAGCAGCTGGATGACAGGGGTGGCAGGAGAAGCTTTCTTT.

V gene TRBV15 combines with J gene TRBJ2-7; TRBD1 matches at 10 bases. J was trimmed by 1 base and V by 4 bases; bases with no gene match: 4. The germline V gene encodes CDR1 LNHNV and CDR2 YYDKDF (reference sequence). The CDR3 runs to 15 residues. The DNA for the CDR3 is TGTGCCACCAGCACGCCGGGACAGGGGTCCTACGAGCAGTACTTC. Its translation: CATSTPGQGSYEQYF.

The V gene is TRBV28, the J gene TRBJ2-3; a weak D match, TRBD1 (5 bases). CDR3 length: 11 residues. CDR1 and CDR2 from the germline V gene are MDHEN and SYDVKM. V was pared by 6 bases and J by 4 bases, with 5 bases between. CDR3 sequence reads: CASRGADTQYF. The CDR3 bases are TGTGCCAGCAGAGGGGCAGATACGCAGTATTTT.

J is TRBJ1-1 and V is TRBV27, with a possible D match to TRBD1 (5 bases). Trimming removed 2 bases from V and 7 bases from J, with 11 bases in between. CDR3 length: 13 amino acids. CDR1 and CDR2 (germline): MNHEY, SMNVEV (reference sequence). CDR3 in amino acids: CASSLVGGDEAFF. The CDR3 nucleotides are TGTGCCAGCAGTTTAGTGGGGGGGGATGAAGCTTTCTTT.

The V and J genes are TRBV2 and TRBJ1-5; TRBD1 agrees at 7 bases. After removal of 5 bases from V and 4 bases from J, the junction contained 5 bases not matched to a gene. Germline CDR1 SNHLY, CDR2 FYNNEI. CDR3 length: 14 residues. DNA of the CDR3: TGTGCCAGCAGTCCGGGACAGCAGAATCAGCCCCAGCATTTT. As protein: CASSPGQQNQPQHF.

The chain couples TRBV5-8 to TRBJ1-6; D gene ambiguous. Between the trimmed V and J ends, which lost 0 bases and 11 bases, there was a span of 15 bases. The CDR3 runs 15 residues. From germline, CDR1 is SGHTS and CDR2 YDEGEE. CDR3 DNA: TGTGCCAGCAGCTTGGCCGAGGGCACGGGTGCACCCCTCCACTTT. This translates into CASSLAEGTGAPLHF.

This sequence joins TRBV12-3 or TRBV12-4 and TRBJ2-7; D may be TRBD1 (7 bases). V was cut by 5 bases and J by 5 bases, with 10 bases left in between. This CDR3 has 12 residues. The CDR3 bases are TGTGCCAGCAGTCAGGGGGGCCACGAGCAGTACTTC. Its translation: CASSQGGHEQYF.

The V call is TRBV9, the J call TRBJ2-6; D gene ambiguous. The germline V and J ends were trimmed by 1 base and 2 bases, with 10 bases remaining between them. There are 16 residues in the CDR3. The germline V gene has CDR1 SGDLS and CDR2 YYNGEE. The CDR3: CASSVPRKAGANVLTF. CDR3 DNA: TGTGCCAGCAGCGTACCCAGGAAGGCTGGGGCCAACGTCCTGACTTTC.

Only one count was recorded for this clone. The chain has TRBV28 and TRBJ1-1; 11 bases line up with TRBD1. Germline V gene sequence: CDR1 MDHEN, CDR2 SYDVKM. The length of the CDR3 is 16 residues. V trimming: 5 bases; J trimming: 0 bases; junction bases outside the gene matches: 5. The CDR3 region is CASSRGQGEMNTEAFF. CDR3 nucleotide sequence: TGTGCCAGCAGTCGGGGACAGGGGGAGATGAACACTGAAGCTTTCTTT.

The V and J genes are TRBV5-1 and TRBJ2-3; 10 bases match TRBD2. Germline V gives CDR1 SGHRS, CDR2 YFSETQ. The V segment lost 3 bases and the J segment 4 bases; nucleotides outside the gene matches: 5. The CDR3 loop spans 15 amino acids. CDR3 sequence reads: CASSYTGLASDTQYF. The CDR3 DNA reads TGCGCCAGCAGCTATACGGGACTAGCGTCAGATACGCAGTATTTT.

This clone was detected only once. The gene calls are TRBV6-6 and TRBJ2-5; D is unclear. The CDR3 runs to 14 residues. The V and J ends lost 0 bases and 1 base respectively, with 6 bases between them. The germline V gene has CDR1 MNHNY and CDR2 SVGAGI (reference sequence). The CDR3 nucleotides read TGTGCCAGCAGTTACTCGCTACTCCAAGAGACCCAGTACTTC. It specifies CASSYSLLQETQYF.

This clone was seen only once. V is TRBV5-6 and J is TRBJ2-1; the match to TRBD2 covers 8 bases. Germline V CDR1 and CDR2: SGHDT, YYEEEE. The CDR3 length is 15 residues. The V gene end was trimmed by 2 bases and the J gene end by 7 bases; junction bases not matched to a gene: 8. The CDR3 loop is CASSFTGRAGNEQFF. For the CDR3, the DNA is TGTGCCAGCAGCTTTACCGGGAGGGCCGGGAATGAGCAGTTCTTC.

This chain connects TRBV6-4 to TRBJ2-4; D perhaps matches TRBD2 (5 bases). Germline V lookup: CDR1 MRHNA, CDR2 SNTAGT. Trimming left V 0 bases short and J 13 bases short, with 16 bases between. This CDR3 has 14 amino acids. The CDR3 spells CASSDSSEGRVQYF. The CDR3 DNA reads as TGTGCCAGCAGTGACTCGAGTGAGGGTCGGGTACAGTACTTC.

The V and J genes are TRBV27 and TRBJ2-1, with 14 positions matching TRBD2. The CDR3 length is 17 residues. Germline CDR1 MNHEY, CDR2 SMNVEV (reference sequence). V shed 5 bases and J 5 bases; nucleotides not matched to a gene: 8. In nucleotides, the CDR3 is TGTGCCAGCAGTCCGATTCGACTAGCGGGAGGGGACAATGAGCAGTTCTTC. Translating gives CASSPIRLAGGDNEQFF.